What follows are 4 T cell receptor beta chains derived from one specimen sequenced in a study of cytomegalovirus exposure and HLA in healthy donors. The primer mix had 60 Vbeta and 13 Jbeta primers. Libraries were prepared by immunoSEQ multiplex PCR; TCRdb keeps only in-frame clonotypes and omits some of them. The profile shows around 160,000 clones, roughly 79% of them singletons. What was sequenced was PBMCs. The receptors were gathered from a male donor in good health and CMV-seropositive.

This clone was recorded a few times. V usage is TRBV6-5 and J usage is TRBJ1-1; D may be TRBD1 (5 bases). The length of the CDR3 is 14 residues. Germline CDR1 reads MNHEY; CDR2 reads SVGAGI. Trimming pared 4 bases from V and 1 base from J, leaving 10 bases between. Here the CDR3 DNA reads TGTGCCAGCAGTTTATCCCAGGGGAACACTGAAGCTTTCTTT. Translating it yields CASSLSQGNTEAFF.

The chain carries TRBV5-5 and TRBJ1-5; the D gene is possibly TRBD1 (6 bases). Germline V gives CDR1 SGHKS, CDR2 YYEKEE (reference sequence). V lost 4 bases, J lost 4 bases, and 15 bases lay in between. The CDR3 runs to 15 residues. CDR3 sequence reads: CASSPTGTTNQPQHF. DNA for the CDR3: TGTGCCAGCAGCCCGACCGGGACAACTAATCAGCCCCAGCATTTT.

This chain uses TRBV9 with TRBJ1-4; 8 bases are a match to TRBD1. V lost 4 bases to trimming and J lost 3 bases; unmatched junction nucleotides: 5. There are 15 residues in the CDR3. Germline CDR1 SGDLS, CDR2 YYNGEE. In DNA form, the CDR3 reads TGTGCCAGCAGCCCACGACAGGGGTCTAATGAAAAACTGTTTTTT. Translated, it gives CASSPRQGSNEKLFF.

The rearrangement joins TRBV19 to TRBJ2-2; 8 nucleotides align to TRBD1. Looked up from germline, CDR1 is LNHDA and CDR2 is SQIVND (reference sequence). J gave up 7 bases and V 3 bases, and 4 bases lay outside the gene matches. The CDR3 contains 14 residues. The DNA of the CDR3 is TGTGCCAGTAGTATGCAGGGGGCTTACGGGGAGCTGTTTTTT. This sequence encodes CASSMQGAYGELFF.